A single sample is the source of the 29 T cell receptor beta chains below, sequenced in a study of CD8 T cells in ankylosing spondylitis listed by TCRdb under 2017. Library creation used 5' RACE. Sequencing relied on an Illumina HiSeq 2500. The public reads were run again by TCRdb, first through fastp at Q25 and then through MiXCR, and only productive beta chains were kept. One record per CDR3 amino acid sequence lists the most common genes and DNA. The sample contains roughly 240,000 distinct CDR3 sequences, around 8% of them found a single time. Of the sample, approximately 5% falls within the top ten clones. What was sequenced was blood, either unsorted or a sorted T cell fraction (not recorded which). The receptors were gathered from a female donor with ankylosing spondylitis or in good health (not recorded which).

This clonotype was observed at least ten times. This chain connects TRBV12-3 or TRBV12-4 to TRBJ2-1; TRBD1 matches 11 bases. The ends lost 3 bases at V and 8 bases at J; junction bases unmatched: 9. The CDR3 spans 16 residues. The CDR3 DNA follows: TGTGCCAGCAGTTTGGGAACCGGGACAGGGGGGGATGAGCAGTTCTTC. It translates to CASSLGTGTGGDEQFF.

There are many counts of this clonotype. This chain's CDR3 is CASTSTPLAYEQFF. The CDR3 nucleotides are TGTGCCAGCACCTCCACACCCCTAGCCTATGAGCAGTTCTTC. J is TRBJ2-1 and V is TRBV5-5; perhaps TRBD2 as D (5 bases). There are 14 residues in the CDR3. Per germline, CDR1 SGHKS and CDR2 YYEKEE (reference sequence). With 6 bases removed from V and 8 bases from J, the gap between germline ends came to 18 bases.

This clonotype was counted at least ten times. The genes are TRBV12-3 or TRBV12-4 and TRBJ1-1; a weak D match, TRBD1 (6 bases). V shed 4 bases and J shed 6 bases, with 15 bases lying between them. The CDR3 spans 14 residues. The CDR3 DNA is TGTGCCAGCAGTTGGGCCAGGGGACGGGCTGAAGCTTTCTTT. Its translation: CASSWARGRAEAFF.

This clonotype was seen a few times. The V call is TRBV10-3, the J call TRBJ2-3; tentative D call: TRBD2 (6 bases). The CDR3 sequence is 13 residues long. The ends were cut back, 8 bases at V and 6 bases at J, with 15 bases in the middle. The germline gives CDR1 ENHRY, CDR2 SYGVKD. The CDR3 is CAIRGGAGDTQYF. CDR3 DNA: TGTGCCATCCGGGGCGGGGCGGGGGATACGCAGTATTTT.

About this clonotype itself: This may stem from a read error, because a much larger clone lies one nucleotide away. The CDR3 DNA is TGTGCCAGCAGCCAAGATTACACCTCTGGGACCAACGTCCTGACTTTC. Its protein is CASSQDYTSGTNVLTF. The rearrangement joins TRBV3-1 to TRBJ2-6; D gene unclear. The CDR3 is 16 amino acids. Germline V gene sequence: CDR1 LGHDT, CDR2 YNNKEL (reference sequence).

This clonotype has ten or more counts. The CDR3 sequence is CSARGGSGNEQFF. The CDR3 nucleotides read TGCAGCGCAAGGGGGGGGTCGGGAAATGAGCAGTTCTTC. The rearrangement uses TRBV29-1 and TRBJ2-1; D might be TRBD2 (7 bases). Germline V CDR1 and CDR2: SQVTM, ANQGSEA. V shed 7 bases and J shed 7 bases, with 17 bases lying between them. This CDR3 region has 13 residues.

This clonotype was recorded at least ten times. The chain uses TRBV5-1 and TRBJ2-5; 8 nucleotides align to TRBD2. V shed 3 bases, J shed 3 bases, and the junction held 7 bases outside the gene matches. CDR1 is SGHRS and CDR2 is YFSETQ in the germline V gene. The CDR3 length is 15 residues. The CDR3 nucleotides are TGCGCCAGCAGCTCGGCTAGCGGGCCGGAAGAGACCCAGTACTTC. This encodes CASSSASGPEETQYF.

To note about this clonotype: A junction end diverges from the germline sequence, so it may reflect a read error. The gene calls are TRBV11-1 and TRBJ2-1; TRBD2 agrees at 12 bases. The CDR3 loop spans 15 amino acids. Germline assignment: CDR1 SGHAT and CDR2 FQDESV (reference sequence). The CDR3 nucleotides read TGTGTCAGCAGCCTTACTAGCGGGAGGTGGGATGAGCAGTTCTTC. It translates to CVSSLTSGRWDEQFF.

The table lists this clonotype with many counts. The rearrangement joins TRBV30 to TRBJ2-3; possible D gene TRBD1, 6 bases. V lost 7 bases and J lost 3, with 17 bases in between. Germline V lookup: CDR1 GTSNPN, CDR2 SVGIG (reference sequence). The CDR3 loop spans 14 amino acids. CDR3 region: CASHPEGETDTQYF. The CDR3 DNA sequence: TGTGCCTCCCACCCCGAGGGGGAAACAGATACGCAGTATTTT.

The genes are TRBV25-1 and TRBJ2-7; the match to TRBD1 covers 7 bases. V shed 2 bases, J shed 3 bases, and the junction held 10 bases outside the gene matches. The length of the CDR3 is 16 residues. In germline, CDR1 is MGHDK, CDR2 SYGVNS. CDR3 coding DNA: TGTGCCAGCAGTGAAGGTGGCAGGGGGAATGTCTACGAGCAGTACTTC. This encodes CASSEGGRGNVYEQYF.

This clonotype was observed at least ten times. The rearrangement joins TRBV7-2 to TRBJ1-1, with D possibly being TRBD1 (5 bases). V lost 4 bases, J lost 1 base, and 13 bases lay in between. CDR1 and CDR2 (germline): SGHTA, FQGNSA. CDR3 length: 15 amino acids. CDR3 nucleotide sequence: TGTGCCAGCAGCTCAACCAGGGCGGCGAACACTGAAGCTTTCTTT. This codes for CASSSTRAANTEAFF.

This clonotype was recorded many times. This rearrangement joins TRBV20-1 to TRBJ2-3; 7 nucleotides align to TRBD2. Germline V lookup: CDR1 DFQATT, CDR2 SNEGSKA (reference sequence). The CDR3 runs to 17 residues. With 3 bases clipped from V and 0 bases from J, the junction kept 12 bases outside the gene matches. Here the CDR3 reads CSARRASGVLSTDTQYF. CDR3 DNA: TGCAGTGCTAGGCGCGCTAGCGGAGTTCTCAGCACAGATACGCAGTATTTT.

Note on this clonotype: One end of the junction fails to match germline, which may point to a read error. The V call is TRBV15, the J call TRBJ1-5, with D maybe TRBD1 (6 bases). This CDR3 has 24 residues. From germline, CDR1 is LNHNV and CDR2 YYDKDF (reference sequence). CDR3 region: CMLLGASGVCHTHDALCSNQPQHF. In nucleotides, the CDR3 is TGCATGCTCTTGGGGGCCTCTGGGGTTTGCCACACTCATGATGCACTGTGTAGCAATCAGCCCCAGCATTTT.

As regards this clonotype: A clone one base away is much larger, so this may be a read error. CDR3 protein: CSALYQFQETRYF. CDR3 nucleotides: TGCAGTGCTCTTTATCAGTTCCAAGAGACCCGGTACTTC. The V gene is TRBV20-1, the J gene TRBJ2-5, with D uncertain. This CDR3 contains 13 residues. Per germline, CDR1 DFQATT and CDR2 SNEGSKA (reference sequence).

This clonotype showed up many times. The CDR3 DNA is TGCAGTGCTCGGACAGGTTGGGACACTGAAGCTTTCTTT. It encodes CSARTGWDTEAFF. This chain joins TRBV20-1 and TRBJ1-1; TRBD1 matches at 7 bases. The length of the CDR3 is 13 residues. After removal of 5 bases from V and 3 bases from J, the junction contained 6 bases not matched to a gene. Germline lookup yields CDR1 DFQATT and CDR2 SNEGSKA (reference sequence).

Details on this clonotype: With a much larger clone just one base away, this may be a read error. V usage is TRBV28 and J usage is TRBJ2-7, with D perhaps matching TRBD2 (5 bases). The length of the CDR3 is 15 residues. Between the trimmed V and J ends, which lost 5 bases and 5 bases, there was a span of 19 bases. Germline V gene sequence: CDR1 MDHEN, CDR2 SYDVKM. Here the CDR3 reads CASSPGLLSDHEQYF. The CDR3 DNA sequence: TGTGCCAGCAGTCCTGGACTCCTCTCGGACCACGAGCAGTACTTC. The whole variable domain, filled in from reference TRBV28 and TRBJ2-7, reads DVKVTQSSRYLVKRTGEKVFLECVQDMDHENMFWYRQDPGLGLRLIYFSYDVKMKEKGDIPEGYSVSREKKERFSLILESASTNQTSMYLCASSPGLLSDHEQYFGPGTRLTVT.

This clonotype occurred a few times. CDR3 in amino acids: CSTAGPPLGYTF. The CDR3 DNA follows: TGCAGCACCGCCGGGCCTCCGTTGGGCTACACCTTC. The V call is TRBV29-1, the J call TRBJ1-2; no clear D gene. Germline lookup yields CDR1 SQVTM and CDR2 ANQGSEA. Between the trimmed V and J ends, which lost 8 bases and 8 bases, there was a span of 18 bases. The CDR3 runs 12 residues.

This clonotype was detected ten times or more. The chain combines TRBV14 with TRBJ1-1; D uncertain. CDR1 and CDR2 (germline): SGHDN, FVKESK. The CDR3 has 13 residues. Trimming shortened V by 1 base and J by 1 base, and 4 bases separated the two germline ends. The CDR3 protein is CASSQVPNTEAFF. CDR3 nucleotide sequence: TGTGCCAGCAGCCAAGTCCCGAACACTGAAGCTTTCTTT.

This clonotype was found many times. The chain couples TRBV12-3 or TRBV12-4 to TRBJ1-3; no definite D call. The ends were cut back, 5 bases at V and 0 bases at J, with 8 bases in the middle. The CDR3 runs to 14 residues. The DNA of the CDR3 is TGTGCCAGCAGTCCGAGCGGCTCTGGAAACACCATATATTTT. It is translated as CASSPSGSGNTIYF.

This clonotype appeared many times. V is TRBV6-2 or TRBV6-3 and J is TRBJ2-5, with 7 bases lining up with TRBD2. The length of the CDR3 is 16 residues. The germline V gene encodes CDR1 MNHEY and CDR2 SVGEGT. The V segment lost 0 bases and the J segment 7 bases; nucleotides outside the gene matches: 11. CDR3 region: CASSYSGRTRGTTQYF. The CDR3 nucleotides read TGTGCCAGCAGTTACTCGGGCAGGACTAGAGGTACGACCCAGTACTTC.

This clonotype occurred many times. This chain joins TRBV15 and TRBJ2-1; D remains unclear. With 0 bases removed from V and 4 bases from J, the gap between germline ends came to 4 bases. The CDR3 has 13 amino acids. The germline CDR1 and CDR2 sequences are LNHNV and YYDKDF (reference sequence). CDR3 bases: TGTGCCACCAGCAGAGATTTTTACAATGAGCAGTTCTTC. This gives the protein CATSRDFYNEQFF.

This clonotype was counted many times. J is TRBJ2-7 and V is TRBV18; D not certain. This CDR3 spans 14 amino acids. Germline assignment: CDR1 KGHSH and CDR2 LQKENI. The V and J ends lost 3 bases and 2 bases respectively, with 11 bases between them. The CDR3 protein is CASSPPSGAYEQYF. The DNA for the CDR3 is TGTGCCAGCTCACCGCCCTCGGGCGCCTACGAGCAGTACTTC.

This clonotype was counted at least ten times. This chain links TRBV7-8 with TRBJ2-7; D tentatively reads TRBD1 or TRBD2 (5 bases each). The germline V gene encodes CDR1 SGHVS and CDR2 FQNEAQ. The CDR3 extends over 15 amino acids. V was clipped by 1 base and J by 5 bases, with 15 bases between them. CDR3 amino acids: CASSLVHGAPNEQYF. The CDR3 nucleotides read TGTGCCAGCAGCTTAGTTCACGGGGCGCCCAACGAGCAGTACTTC.

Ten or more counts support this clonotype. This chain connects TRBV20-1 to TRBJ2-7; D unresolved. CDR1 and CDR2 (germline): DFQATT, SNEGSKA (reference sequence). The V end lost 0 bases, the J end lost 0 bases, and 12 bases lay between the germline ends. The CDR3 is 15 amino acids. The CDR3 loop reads CSARDFLTHSYEQYF. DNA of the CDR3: TGCAGTGCTAGAGATTTTCTGACCCACTCCTACGAGCAGTACTTC.

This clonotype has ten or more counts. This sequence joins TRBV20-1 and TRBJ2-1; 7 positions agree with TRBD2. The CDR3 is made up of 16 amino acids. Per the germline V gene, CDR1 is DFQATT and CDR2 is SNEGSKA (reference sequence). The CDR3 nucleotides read TGCAGCGCTTTACCCTACTCCAGCGGGAATCACAATGAGCAGTTCTTC. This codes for CSALPYSSGNHNEQFF.

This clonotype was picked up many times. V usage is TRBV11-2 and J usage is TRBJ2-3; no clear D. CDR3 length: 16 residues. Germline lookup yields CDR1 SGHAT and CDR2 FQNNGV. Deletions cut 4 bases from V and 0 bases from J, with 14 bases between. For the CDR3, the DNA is TGTGCCAGCAGCTCCCGTGGGATCACTAGCACAGATACGCAGTATTTT. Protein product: CASSSRGITSTDTQYF. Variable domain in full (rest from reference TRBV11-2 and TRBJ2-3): EAGVAQSPRYKIIEKRQSVAFWCNPISGHATLYWYQQILGQGPKLLIQFQNNGVVDDSQLPKDRFSAERLKGVDSTLKIQPAKLEDSAVYLCASSSRGITSTDTQYFGPGTRLTVL.

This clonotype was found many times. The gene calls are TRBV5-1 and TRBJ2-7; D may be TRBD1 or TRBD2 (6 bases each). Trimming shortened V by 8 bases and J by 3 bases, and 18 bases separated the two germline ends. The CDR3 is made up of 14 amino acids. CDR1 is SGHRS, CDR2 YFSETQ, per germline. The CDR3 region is CASSLRGERYEQYF. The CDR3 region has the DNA TGCGCCAGTAGTTTGAGGGGGGAGCGCTACGAGCAGTACTTC.

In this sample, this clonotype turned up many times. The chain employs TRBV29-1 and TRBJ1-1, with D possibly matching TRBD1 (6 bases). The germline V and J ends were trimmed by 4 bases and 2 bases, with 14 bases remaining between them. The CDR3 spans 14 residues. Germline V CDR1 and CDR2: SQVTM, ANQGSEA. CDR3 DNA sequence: TGCAGCGTTGGGAGACTGACAGGAAACACTGAAGCTTTCTTT. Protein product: CSVGRLTGNTEAFF.

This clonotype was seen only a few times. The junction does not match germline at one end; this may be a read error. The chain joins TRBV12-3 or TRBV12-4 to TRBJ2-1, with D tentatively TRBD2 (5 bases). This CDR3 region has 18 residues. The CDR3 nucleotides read TGTACCAGCAGTTTTACTCTTACCGACCAGGAGCGGTACAATGAGCAGTTCTTC. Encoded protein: CTSSFTLTDQERYNEQFF.